The clone carrying this TCR beta chain was picked up a small number of times. This record belongs to a study of cytomegalovirus exposure and HLA in healthy donors. A multiplex PCR was run with 60 Vbeta primers and 13 Jbeta primers. The table came from immunoSEQ multiplex PCR; TCRdb's copy has only in-frame clones and leaves some out. Of about 120,000 clones in the sample, approximately 80% are singletons; the top ten hold more than 4%. The CDR3 extends over 15 amino acids. Trimming took 8 bases from V and 4 from J, leaving 15 bases between them. CDR1 is SNHLY, CDR2 FYNNEI, per germline. Sequenced material: PBMCs. This chain links TRBV2 with TRBJ1-6; D gene ambiguous. This TCR was recovered from a male donor in good health and CMV-seropositive. The CDR3 region has the DNA TGTGCCAGCCAGGTTGCCTCCACTTATAATTCACCCCTCCACTTT. Translating it yields CASQVASTYNSPLHF.